The 22 T cell receptor beta chains below all came from one sample that was sequenced in a study of response to subunit inactivated influenza vaccine. Using its own MiXCR run on the RT-PCR reads, TCRdb lists one record per CDR3 protein. Of over 400,000 distinct CDR3 sequences in the sample, 10% to 15% were seen once. The sequencing here drew on PBMCs from blood, taken more than 35 days after vaccination. The receptor source for this set is a man aged 50 to 60 who received an inactivated influenza vaccine.

The rearrangement links TRBV9 to TRBJ2-5; D is tentatively TRBD1 or TRBD2 (5 bases each). V shed 0 bases and J shed 7 bases, with 25 bases lying between them. CDR1 is SGDLS, CDR2 YYNGEE, per germline. The CDR3 extends over 18 amino acids. The CDR3 region is CASSVGRVAGSPLATQYF. CDR3 nucleotides: TGTGCCAGCAGCGTAGGGCGGGTAGCAGGGTCGCCGTTAGCGACCCAGTACTTC.

The V gene is TRBV15, the J gene TRBJ2-7, with a possible D match to TRBD1 (6 bases). Germline V CDR1 and CDR2: LNHNV, YYDKDF (reference sequence). V lost 0 bases to trimming and J lost 6 bases, with 12 bases between them. CDR3 length equals 14 residues. For the CDR3, the DNA is TGTGCCACCAGCAGAGATATCAGGGGTTTCGAGCAGTACTTC. Protein: CATSRDIRGFEQYF.

The V and J genes are TRBV7-2 and TRBJ2-1; 15 bases line up with TRBD2. The V and J ends lost 5 bases and 6 bases, in that order; junction bases with no gene match: 8. CDR1 SGHTA and CDR2 FQGNSA come from the germline V gene. CDR3 length: 17 residues. CDR3 DNA sequence: TGTGCCAGCAGCCTTGGACTAGCGGGGGGGCCAGTCAATGAGCAGTTCTTC. Amino acid sequence: CASSLGLAGGPVNEQFF. The variable domain in full, completed from reference TRBV7-2 and TRBJ2-1, reads GAGVSQSPSNKVTEKGKDVELRCDPISGHTALYWYRQSLGQGLEFLIYFQGNSAPDKSGLPSDRFSAERTGGSVSTLTIQRTQQEDSAVYLCASSLGLAGGPVNEQFFGPGTRLTVL.

The chain combines TRBV7-2 with TRBJ1-4, with 9 bases identical to TRBD1. Trimming cost V 5 bases and J 6 bases; bases outside gene matches: 7. Germline CDR1 SGHTA, CDR2 FQGNSA. This CDR3 is 15 amino acids long. DNA of the CDR3: TGTGCCAGCAGCATACAGGGGGCGCGTTATGAAAAACTGTTTTTT. Protein sequence: CASSIQGARYEKLFF.

There are many counts of this clonotype. The chain uses TRBV6-6 and TRBJ2-5; D is perhaps TRBD1 or TRBD2 (6 bases each). The CDR3 spans 13 residues. Trimming removed 10 bases from V and 5 bases from J, with 17 bases in between. Germline CDR1 is MNHNY and CDR2 is SVGAGI (reference sequence). The CDR3: CAISPGGEETQYF. CDR3 DNA sequence: TGTGCCATCTCCCCCGGGGGCGAGGAGACCCAGTACTTC.

This sequence joins TRBV5-6 and TRBJ2-7, with 7 bases lining up with TRBD2. The CDR3 loop spans 13 amino acids. The V segment lost 4 bases and the J segment 2 bases; nucleotides outside the gene matches: 3. Looked up from germline, CDR1 is SGHDT and CDR2 is YYEEEE. CDR3 sequence (DNA): TGTGCCAGCAGCGGCGGGACTACCTACGAGCAGTACTTC. This translates into CASSGGTTYEQYF. Supplemented by reference TRBV5-6 and TRBJ2-7, the full variable domain reads DAGVTQSPTHLIKTRGQQVTLRCSPKSGHDTVSWYQQALGQGPQFIFQYYEEEERQRGNFPDRFSGHQFPNYSSELNVNALLLGDSALYLCASSGGTTYEQYFGPGTRLTVT.

The rearrangement links TRBV6-2 or TRBV6-3 to TRBJ2-5, with TRBD2 matching over 8 bases. The ends lost 6 bases at V and 9 bases at J; junction bases unmatched: 6. CDR3 length: 12 amino acids. Germline CDR1 reads MNHEY; CDR2 reads SVGEGT. In nucleotides, the CDR3 is TGTGCCAGCAGATCGGGGGGGCGAGCCCAGTACTTC. This sequence encodes CASRSGGRAQYF.

There are many counts of this clonotype. The gene calls are TRBV24-1 and TRBJ1-2; 9 bases map to TRBD1. CDR3 length: 14 residues. Germline-derived CDR1 and CDR2 are KGHDR and SFDVKD. V was clipped by 6 bases and J by 8 bases; unmatched bases: 9. The CDR3 loop reads CATSSADRGGGYTF. CDR3 in DNA: TGTGCCACCAGTTCAGCGGACAGGGGAGGAGGCTACACCTTC.

V and J are TRBV10-2 and TRBJ1-5, with 10 bases matching TRBD1. CDR3 length equals 16 residues. Trimming cost V 5 bases and J 2 bases; bases outside gene matches: 6. Germline V lookup: CDR1 WSHSY, CDR2 SAAADI. CDR3 nucleotide sequence: TGCGCCAGCAGTCGGGACAGGGGATATGGCAATCAGCCCCAGCATTTT. Its protein is CASSRDRGYGNQPQHF.

The chain has TRBV7-2 and TRBJ1-5; D is undetermined. Germline CDR1 and CDR2: SGHTA and FQGNSA. The germline V and J ends were trimmed by 4 bases and 4 bases, with 5 bases remaining between them. The CDR3 contains 12 residues. The CDR3 reads CASSSANQPQHF. For the CDR3, the DNA is TGTGCCAGCAGCTCGGCGAATCAGCCCCAGCATTTT.

In its sample, this clonotype was seen many times. This sequence joins TRBV7-2 and TRBJ2-3; 9 positions agree with TRBD2. CDR3 length: 16 residues. From germline, CDR1 is SGHTA and CDR2 FQGNSA. V was clipped by 5 bases and J by 0 bases; unmatched bases: 6. DNA for the CDR3: TGTGCCAGCAGCACAGGGACTAGCCGCAGCACAGATACGCAGTATTTT. Translated, it gives CASSTGTSRSTDTQYF. The whole variable domain, filled in from reference TRBV7-2 and TRBJ2-3, reads GAGVSQSPSNKVTEKGKDVELRCDPISGHTALYWYRQSLGQGLEFLIYFQGNSAPDKSGLPSDRFSAERTGGSVSTLTIQRTQQEDSAVYLCASSTGTSRSTDTQYFGPGTRLTVL.

This clonotype was seen at least ten times. The V gene is TRBV4-2, the J gene TRBJ2-7; D remains unclear. Trimming left V 4 bases short and J 6 bases short, with 10 bases between. The germline gives CDR1 LGHNA, CDR2 YNFKEQ. There are 12 residues in the CDR3. The chain's CDR3 is CASSPDGSEQYF. The CDR3 DNA follows: TGTGCCAGCAGCCCGGACGGATCCGAGCAGTACTTC.

This rearrangement joins TRBV4-1 to TRBJ1-2, with D hard to call. Germline-derived CDR1 and CDR2 are MGHRA and YSYEKL. Trimming shortened V by 3 bases and J by 0 bases, and 11 bases separated the two germline ends. The CDR3 extends over 15 amino acids. DNA for the CDR3: TGCGCCAGCAGCCAGCAGGCAGGCTCTAACTATGGCTACACCTTC. It specifies CASSQQAGSNYGYTF.

CDR3 sequence reads: CASSLRGGLYEQYF. CDR3 nucleotides: TGTGCCAGCAGCCTACGGGGGGGCCTCTACGAGCAGTACTTC. The chain has TRBV5-5 and TRBJ2-7; 8 bases map to TRBD2. Unmatched junction bases numbered 6, after V lost 4 bases and J lost 3 bases. This CDR3 is 14 amino acids long. CDR1 and CDR2 (germline): SGHKS, YYEKEE (reference sequence).

This clonotype showed up just a few times. The chain employs TRBV7-9 and TRBJ2-1; 13 bases map to TRBD2. The germline V gene encodes CDR1 SEHNR and CDR2 FQNEAQ (reference sequence). This CDR3 is 16 amino acids long. V shed 5 bases, J shed 5 bases, and the junction held 6 bases outside the gene matches. For the CDR3, the DNA is TGTGCCAGCAGCAAACTAGCGGGAGGGGATAACAATGAGCAGTTCTTC. It translates to CASSKLAGGDNNEQFF.

The rearrangement joins TRBV20-1 to TRBJ2-3; unclear D gene. Trimming removed 0 bases from V and 2 bases from J, with 12 bases in between. Germline V CDR1 and CDR2: DFQATT, SNEGSKA (reference sequence). This CDR3 has 15 residues. CDR3 loop: CSARDGAETTDTQYF. The CDR3, as DNA: TGCAGTGCTAGAGATGGCGCGGAAACCACAGATACGCAGTATTTT.

V gene TRBV12-3 or TRBV12-4 combines with J gene TRBJ1-5; TRBD1 matches 8 bases. The CDR3 contains 15 residues. V trimming: 1 base; J trimming: 6 bases; junction bases outside the gene matches: 5. The CDR3 sequence: CASSLVGDRGQPQHF. The CDR3 DNA follows: TGTGCCAGCAGTTTAGTAGGAGACAGGGGTCAGCCCCAGCATTTT.

The gene calls are TRBV20-1 and TRBJ2-5, with 10 positions matching TRBD2. The CDR3 is made up of 15 amino acids. Germline CDR1 and CDR2: DFQATT and SNEGSKA (reference sequence). With V trimmed by 5 bases and J by 7 bases, 13 bases remained unmatched. The CDR3 DNA reads TGCAGTGCTCAGGGCGCTAGCGGGAGTTTTGGGACCCAGTACTTC. Encoded protein: CSAQGASGSFGTQYF.

There are a few counts of this clonotype. The chain recombines TRBV7-2 with TRBJ2-1, with D perhaps TRBD2 (5 bases). V gave up 1 base and J gave up 9 bases, with 10 bases separating them. Germline V gene sequence: CDR1 SGHTA, CDR2 FQGNSA. The CDR3 loop spans 13 amino acids. This CDR3 reads CASSLGTLGEQFF. As DNA, the CDR3 is TGTGCCAGCAGCTTAGGGACTCTGGGTGAGCAGTTCTTC.

This clonotype showed up just a few times. The gene calls are TRBV5-6 and TRBJ1-5; D is undetermined. This CDR3 comprises 15 residues. CDR1 is SGHDT, CDR2 YYEEEE, per germline. V lost 1 base, J lost 7 bases, and 15 bases lay in between. The CDR3 DNA reads as TGTGCCAGCAGCTTGTGGCTTCCTTCGCGGCAGCCCCAGCATTTT. Protein product: CASSLWLPSRQPQHF. The complete variable domain, with remaining parts taken from reference TRBV5-6 and TRBJ1-5, reads DAGVTQSPTHLIKTRGQQVTLRCSPKSGHDTVSWYQQALGQGPQFIFQYYEEEERQRGNFPDRFSGHQFPNYSSELNVNALLLGDSALYLCASSLWLPSRQPQHFGDGTRLSIL.

This clonotype appeared a few times. This chain joins TRBV5-1 and TRBJ2-2, with 11 bases that match TRBD2. The ends lost 4 bases at V and 4 bases at J; junction bases unmatched: 6. This CDR3 is built from 16 residues. Germline assignment: CDR1 SGHRS and CDR2 YFSETQ. The DNA of the CDR3 is TGCGCCAGCAGCCCCCAGCTAGCGGGAGGCACCGGGGAGCTGTTTTTT. This sequence encodes CASSPQLAGGTGELFF.

This clonotype was seen a handful of times. The junction shows a germline mismatch at one end, possibly a read error. The chain couples TRBV20-1 to TRBJ2-2, with a possible D match to TRBD2 (6 bases). The germline gives CDR1 DFQATT, CDR2 SNEGSKA (reference sequence). The CDR3 consists of 14 residues. CDR3 bases: TGCAGTGCAAGAGGACTACAGAACACCGGGGAGCTGTTTTTT. It encodes CSARGLQNTGELFF.